The entry below describes one TCR beta chain. Its antigen is undetermined. This entry comes from a study of CD8+ T cells in alopecia areata. The sequencing template was cDNA reverse transcribed from extracted RNA. Only in-frame clones appear in the TCRdb table, and some are missing; sequencing was by immunoSEQ multiplex PCR. The sample has roughly 220,000 clones; about two fifths are singletons. Treatment of the sample: oral pan-JAK inhibitor, 5-10 mg twice daily. General study findings and limits: Patients shared TCRs less clearly than mice did, possibly owing to HLA. On tofacitinib, scalp and blood still held many of the expanded lesional clones.

Looked up from germline, CDR1 is SGHNT and CDR2 is YYREEE (reference sequence). With 0 bases clipped from V and 7 bases from J, the junction kept 3 bases outside the gene matches. This CDR3 is built from 13 residues. This chain joins TRBV5-4 and TRBJ1-2; 7 bases line up with TRBD1. This clonotype was sampled from a human donor with alopecia areata. The starting material was CD4+ T cells sorted from blood, obtained between weeks 30 and 35, from a patient treated with tofacitinib. The CDR3 region is CASSLGQGVGYTF. In DNA, the CDR3 is TGTGCCAGCAGCTTGGGACAGGGAGTTGGCTACACCTTC.